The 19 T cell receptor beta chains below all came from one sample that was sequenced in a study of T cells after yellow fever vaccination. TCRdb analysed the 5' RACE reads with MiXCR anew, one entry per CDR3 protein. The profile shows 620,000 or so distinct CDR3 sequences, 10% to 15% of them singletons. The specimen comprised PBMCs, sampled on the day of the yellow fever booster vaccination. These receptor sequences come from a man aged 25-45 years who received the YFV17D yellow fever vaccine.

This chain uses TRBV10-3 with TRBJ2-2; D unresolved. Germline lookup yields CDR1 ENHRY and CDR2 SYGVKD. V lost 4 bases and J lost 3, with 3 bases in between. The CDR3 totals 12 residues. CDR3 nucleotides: TGTGCCATCAGTGGGTACACCGGGGAGCTGTTTTTT. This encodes CAISGYTGELFF.

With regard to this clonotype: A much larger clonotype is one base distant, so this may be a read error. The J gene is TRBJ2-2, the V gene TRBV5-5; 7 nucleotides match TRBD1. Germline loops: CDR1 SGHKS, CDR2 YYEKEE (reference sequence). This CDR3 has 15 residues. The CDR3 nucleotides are TGTGCCAGCAGCATCTTGGGACAGACCACCGGGGAGCTGTGTTTT. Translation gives CASSILGQTTGELCF.

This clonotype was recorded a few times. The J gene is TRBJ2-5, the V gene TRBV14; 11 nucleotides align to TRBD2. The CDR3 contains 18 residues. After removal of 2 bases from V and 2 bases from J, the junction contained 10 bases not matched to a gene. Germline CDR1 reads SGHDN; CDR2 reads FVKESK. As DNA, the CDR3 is TGTGCCAGCAGCCAACCCACCTGGGGACTAGCGGAACAAGAGACCCAGTACTTC. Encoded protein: CASSQPTWGLAEQETQYF.

The CDR3 protein is CASRKTGENTGELFF. In DNA, the CDR3 is TGTGCCAGCAGGAAGACAGGGGAAAACACCGGGGAGCTGTTTTTT. J is TRBJ2-2 and V is TRBV5-5, with TRBD1 matching 8 bases. V dropped 5 bases and J dropped 2; count of bases not matched to a gene: 5. The germline V gene encodes CDR1 SGHKS and CDR2 YYEKEE (reference sequence). This CDR3 contains 15 residues.

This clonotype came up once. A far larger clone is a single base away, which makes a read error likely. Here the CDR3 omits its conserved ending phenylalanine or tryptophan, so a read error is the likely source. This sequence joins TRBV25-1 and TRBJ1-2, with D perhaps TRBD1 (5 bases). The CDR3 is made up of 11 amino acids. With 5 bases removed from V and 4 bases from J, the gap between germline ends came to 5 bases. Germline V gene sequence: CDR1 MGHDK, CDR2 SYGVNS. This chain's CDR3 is CASSQGYGYTS. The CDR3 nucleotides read TGTGCCAGCAGTCAGGGCTATGGCTACACCTCC.

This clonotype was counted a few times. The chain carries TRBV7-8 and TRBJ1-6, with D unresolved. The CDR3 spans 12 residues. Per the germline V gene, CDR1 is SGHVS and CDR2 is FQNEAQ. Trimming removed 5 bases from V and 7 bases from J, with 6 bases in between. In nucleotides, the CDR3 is TGTGCCAGCAGCCGATCAAATTCACCCCTCCACTTT. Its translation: CASSRSNSPLHF.

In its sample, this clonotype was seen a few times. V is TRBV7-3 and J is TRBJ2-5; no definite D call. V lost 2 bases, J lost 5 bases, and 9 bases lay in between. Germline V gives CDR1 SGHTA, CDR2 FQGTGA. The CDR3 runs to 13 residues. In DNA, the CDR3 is TGTGCCAGCAGCTTATGGAAATCGGAGACCCAGTACTTC. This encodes CASSLWKSETQYF.

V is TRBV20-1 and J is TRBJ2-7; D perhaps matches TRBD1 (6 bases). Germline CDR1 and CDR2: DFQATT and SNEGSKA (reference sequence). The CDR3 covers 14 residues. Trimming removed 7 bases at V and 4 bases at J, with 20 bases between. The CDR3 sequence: CSVESGQITYEQYF. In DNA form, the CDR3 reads TGCAGTGTGGAAAGTGGACAGATTACGTACGAGCAGTACTTC.

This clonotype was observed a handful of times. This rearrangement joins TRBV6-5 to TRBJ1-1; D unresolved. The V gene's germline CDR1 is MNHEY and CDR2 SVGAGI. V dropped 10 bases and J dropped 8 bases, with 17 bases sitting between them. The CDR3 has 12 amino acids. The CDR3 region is CATHGGLWEAFF. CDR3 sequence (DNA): TGTGCCACTCACGGAGGGTTATGGGAAGCTTTCTTT.

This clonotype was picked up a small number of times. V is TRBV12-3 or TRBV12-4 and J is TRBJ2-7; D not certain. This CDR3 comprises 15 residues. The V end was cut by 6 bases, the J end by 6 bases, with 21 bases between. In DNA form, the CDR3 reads TGTGCCAGCAGCCTCTTCCGGCGGTTCGAGTTCGAGCAGTACTTC. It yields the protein CASSLFRRFEFEQYF.

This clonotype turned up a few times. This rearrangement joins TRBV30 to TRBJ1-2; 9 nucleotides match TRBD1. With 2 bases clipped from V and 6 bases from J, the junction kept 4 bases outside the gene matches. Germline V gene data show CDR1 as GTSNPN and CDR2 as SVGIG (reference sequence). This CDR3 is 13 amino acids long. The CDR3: CAWSWGQGNGYTF. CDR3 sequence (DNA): TGTGCCTGGAGTTGGGGACAGGGAAATGGCTACACCTTC.

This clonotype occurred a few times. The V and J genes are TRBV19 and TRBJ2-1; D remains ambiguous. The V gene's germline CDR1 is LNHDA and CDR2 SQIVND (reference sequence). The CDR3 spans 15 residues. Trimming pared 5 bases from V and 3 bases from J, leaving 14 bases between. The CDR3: CASSLWRFHYNEQFF. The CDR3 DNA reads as TGTGCCAGTAGTCTTTGGCGGTTCCACTACAATGAGCAGTTCTTC.

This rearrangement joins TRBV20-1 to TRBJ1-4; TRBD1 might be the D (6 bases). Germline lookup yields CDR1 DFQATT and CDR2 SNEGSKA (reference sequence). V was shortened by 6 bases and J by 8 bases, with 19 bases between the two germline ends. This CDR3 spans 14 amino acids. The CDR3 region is CSALTRGGKEKLFF. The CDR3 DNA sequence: TGCAGTGCCCTGACGAGAGGGGGGAAGGAAAAACTGTTTTTT.

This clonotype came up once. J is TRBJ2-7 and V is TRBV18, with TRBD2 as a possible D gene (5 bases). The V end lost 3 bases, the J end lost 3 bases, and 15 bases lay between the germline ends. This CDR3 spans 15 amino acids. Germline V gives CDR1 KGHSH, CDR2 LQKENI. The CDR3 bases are TGTGCCAGCTCACCGATGGGGAGCCCCAACTACGAGCAGTACTTC. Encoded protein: CASSPMGSPNYEQYF.

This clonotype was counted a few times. The CDR3: CAWRQGAEQFF. DNA for the CDR3: TGTGCCTGGCGACAGGGTGCTGAGCAGTTCTTC. This chain joins TRBV30 and TRBJ2-1, with 7 positions matching TRBD1. Trimming removed 5 bases from V and 9 bases from J; junction bases left unmatched: 4. CDR1 is GTSNPN and CDR2 is SVGIG in the germline V gene (reference sequence). This CDR3 has 11 amino acids.

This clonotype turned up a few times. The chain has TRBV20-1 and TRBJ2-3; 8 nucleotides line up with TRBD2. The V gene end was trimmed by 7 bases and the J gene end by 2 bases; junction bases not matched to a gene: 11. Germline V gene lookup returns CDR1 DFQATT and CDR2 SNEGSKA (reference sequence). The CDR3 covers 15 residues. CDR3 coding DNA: TGCAGTGTCCCCTCCTTAGCGGGATTCACAGATACGCAGTATTTT. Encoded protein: CSVPSLAGFTDTQYF.

The CDR3 DNA reads TGTGCCAGCAGCTCTATTGTTACCCTATTATACAATGAGCAGTTCTTC. This gives the protein CASSSIVTLLYNEQFF. V usage is TRBV7-8 and J usage is TRBJ2-1; D remains ambiguous. CDR1 is SGHVS and CDR2 is FQNEAQ in the germline V gene. V lost 4 bases and J lost 4, with 17 bases in between. The length of the CDR3 is 16 residues.

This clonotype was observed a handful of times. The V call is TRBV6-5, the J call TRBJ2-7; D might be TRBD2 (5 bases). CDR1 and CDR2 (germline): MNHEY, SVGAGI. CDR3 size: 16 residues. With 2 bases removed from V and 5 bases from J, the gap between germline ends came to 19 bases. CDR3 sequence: CASSYLTGIEGNEQYF. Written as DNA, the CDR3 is TGTGCCAGCAGTTACCTGACCGGGATTGAGGGAAACGAGCAGTACTTC.

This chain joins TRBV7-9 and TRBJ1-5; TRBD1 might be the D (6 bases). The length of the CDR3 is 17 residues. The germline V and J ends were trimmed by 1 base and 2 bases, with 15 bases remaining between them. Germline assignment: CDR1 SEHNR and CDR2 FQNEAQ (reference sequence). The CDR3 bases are TGTGCCAGCAGCTTAGTAGGGGGGCGCGACGGCAATCAGCCCCAGCATTTT. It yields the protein CASSLVGGRDGNQPQHF.